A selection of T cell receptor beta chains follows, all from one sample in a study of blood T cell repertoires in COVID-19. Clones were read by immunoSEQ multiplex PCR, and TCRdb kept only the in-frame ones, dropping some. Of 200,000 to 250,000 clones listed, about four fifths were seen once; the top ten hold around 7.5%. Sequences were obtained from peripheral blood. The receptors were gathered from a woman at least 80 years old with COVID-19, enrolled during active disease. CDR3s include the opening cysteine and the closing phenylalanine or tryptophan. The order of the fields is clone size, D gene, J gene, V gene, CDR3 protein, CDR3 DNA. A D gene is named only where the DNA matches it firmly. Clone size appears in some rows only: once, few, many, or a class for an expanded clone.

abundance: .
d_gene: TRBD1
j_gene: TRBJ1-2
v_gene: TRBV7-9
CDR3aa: CASSLGRTGMNYGYTF
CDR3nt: TGTGCCAGCAGCTTAGGGCGGACAGGAATGAACTATGGCTACACCTTC

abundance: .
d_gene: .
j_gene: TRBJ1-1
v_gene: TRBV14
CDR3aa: CASSQLDRFIGAFF
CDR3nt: TGTGCCAGCAGCCAGCTCGACAGGTTTATCGGAGCTTTCTTT

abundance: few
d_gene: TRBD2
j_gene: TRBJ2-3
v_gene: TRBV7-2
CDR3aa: CASSLKAGLAGPRDTQYF
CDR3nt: TGTGCCAGCAGCTTGAAGGCCGGTCTAGCGGGGCCCCGCGATACGCAGTATTTT

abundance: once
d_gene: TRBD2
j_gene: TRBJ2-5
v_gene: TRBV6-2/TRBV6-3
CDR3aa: CASSRGLAGGLETQYF
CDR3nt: TGTGCCAGCAGTCGGGGACTAGCGGGAGGTTTAGAGACCCAGTACTTC

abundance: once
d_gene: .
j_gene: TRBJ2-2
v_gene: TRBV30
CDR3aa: CAWTPSRLAGELFF
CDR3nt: TGTGCCTGGACCCCTAGCAGGCTGGCCGGGGAGCTGTTTTTT

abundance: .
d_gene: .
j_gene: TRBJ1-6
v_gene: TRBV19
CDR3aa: CASSPGRGSGSPLHF
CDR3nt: TGTGCCAGTAGTCCCGGACGGGGGTCAGGTTCACCCCTCCACTTT

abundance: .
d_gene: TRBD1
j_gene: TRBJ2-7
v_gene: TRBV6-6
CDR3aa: CASSALNRGLAYEQYF
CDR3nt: TGTGCCAGCAGCGCTCTAAACAGGGGGCTAGCCTACGAGCAGTACTTC

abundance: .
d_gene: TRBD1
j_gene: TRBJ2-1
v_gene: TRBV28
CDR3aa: CASGPGGAMGNEQFF
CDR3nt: TGTGCCAGCGGGCCAGGGGGCGCCATGGGGAATGAGCAGTTCTTC

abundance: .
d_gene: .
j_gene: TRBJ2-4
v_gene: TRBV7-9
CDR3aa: CASSLDRGIQYF
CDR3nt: TGTGCCAGCAGCTTGGATCGGGGCATTCAGTACTTC

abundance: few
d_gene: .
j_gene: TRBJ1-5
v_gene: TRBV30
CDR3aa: CAWSVSHGQPQHF
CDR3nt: TGTGCCTGGAGTGTATCCCACGGTCAGCCCCAGCATTTT

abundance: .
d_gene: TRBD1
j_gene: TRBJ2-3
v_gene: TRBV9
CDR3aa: CASSVEGTGTTQYF
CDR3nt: TGTGCCAGCAGCGTAGAAGGGACAGGGACTACGCAGTATTTT

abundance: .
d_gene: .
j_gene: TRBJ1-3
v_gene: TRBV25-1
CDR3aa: CASSAPRTAGNTIYF
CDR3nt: TGTGCCAGCAGTGCTCCCAGGACTGCTGGAAACACCATATATTTT

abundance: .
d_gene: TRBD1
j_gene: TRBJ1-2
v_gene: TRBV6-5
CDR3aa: CASRPGQLSGGYTF
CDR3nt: TGTGCCAGTCGGCCGGGACAGCTATCAGGTGGCTACACCTTC

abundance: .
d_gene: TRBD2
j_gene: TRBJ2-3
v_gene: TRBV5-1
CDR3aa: CASSSGLAGTDTQYF
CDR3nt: TGCGCCAGCAGCTCGGGACTAGCAGGCACAGATACGCAGTATTTT

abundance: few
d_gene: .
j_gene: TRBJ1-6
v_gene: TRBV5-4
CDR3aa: CASSLGSGGGSPLHF
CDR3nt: TGTGCCAGCAGCTTGGGATCTGGGGGGGGTTCACCCCTCCACTTT

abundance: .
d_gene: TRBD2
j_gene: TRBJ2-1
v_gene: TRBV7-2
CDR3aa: CASSLALAGGNEQFF
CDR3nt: TGTGCCAGCAGCTTAGCGCTAGCGGGAGGGAATGAGCAGTTCTTC

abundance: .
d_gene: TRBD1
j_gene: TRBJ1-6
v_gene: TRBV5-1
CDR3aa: CASSLGTGYSPLHF
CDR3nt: TGCGCCAGCAGCTTGGGGACAGGGTATTCACCCCTCCACTTT

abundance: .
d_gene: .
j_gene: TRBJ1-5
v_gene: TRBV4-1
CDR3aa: CASSPSGQGYSNQPQHF
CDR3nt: TGCGCCAGCAGCCCCTCGGGCCAGGGCTATAGCAATCAGCCCCAGCATTTT

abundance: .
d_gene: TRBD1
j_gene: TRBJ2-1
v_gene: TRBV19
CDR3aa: CASSLRDSRNEQFF
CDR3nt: TGTGCCAGTAGTCTCCGGGACAGCCGGAATGAGCAGTTCTTC

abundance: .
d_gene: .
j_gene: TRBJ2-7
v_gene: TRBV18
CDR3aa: CASSSGDGNEQYF
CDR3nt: TGTGCCAGCTCGTCAGGGGACGGAAACGAGCAGTACTTC

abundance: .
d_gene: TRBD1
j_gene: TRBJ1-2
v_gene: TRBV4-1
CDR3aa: CASSQATGGFGYTF
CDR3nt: TGCGCCAGCAGCCAAGCAACAGGGGGATTCGGCTACACCTTC

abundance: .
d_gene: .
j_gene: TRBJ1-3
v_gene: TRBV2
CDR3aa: CASRTPSSGNTIYF
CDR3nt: TGTGCCAGCCGAACGCCGAGCTCTGGAAACACCATATATTTT

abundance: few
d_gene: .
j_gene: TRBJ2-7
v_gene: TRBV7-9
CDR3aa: CASSPYGSKNEQYF
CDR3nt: TGTGCCAGCAGCCCTTATGGGAGTAAGAACGAGCAGTACTTC

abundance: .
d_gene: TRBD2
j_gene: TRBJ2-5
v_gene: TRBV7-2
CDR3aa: CASSLGAAGGQTQYF
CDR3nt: TGTGCCAGCAGCTTAGGGGCTGCGGGAGGGCAGACCCAGTACTTC

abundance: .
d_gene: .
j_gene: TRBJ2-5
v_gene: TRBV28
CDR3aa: CASSSGGVQETQYF
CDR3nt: TGTGCCAGCAGTTCAGGAGGGGTTCAAGAGACCCAGTACTTC

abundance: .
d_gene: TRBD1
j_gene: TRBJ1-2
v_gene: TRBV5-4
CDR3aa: CASSHGTENLYGYTF
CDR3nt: TGTGCCAGCAGCCATGGGACAGAGAACCTCTATGGCTACACCTTC

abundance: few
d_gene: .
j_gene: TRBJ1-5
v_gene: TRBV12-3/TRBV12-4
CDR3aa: CASSLVVNQPQHF
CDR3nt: TGTGCCAGCAGTTTAGTCGTGAATCAGCCCCAGCATTTT

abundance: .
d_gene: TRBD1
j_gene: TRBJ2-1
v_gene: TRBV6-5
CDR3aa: CASIGFGTGYNEQFF
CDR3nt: TGTGCCAGCATAGGGTTCGGGACAGGGTACAATGAGCAGTTCTTC

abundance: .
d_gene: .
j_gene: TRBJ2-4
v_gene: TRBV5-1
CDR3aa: CASSPGTGKNIQYF
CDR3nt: TGCGCCAGCAGCCCGGGGACTGGCAAAAACATTCAGTACTTC

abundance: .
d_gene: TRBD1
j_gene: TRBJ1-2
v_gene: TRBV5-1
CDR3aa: CASSLGGQVESYTF
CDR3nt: TGCGCCAGCAGCTTGGGGGGACAGGTGGAAAGCTACACCTTC

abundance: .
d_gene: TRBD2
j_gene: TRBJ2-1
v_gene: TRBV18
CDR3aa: CASSPLLAAYNEQFF
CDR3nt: TGTGCCAGCTCACCATTACTAGCGGCCTACAATGAGCAGTTCTTC

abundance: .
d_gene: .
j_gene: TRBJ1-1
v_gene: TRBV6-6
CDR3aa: CASSYSVGGATEAFF
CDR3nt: TGTGCCAGCAGTTACTCGGTTGGGGGGGCAACTGAAGCTTTCTTT

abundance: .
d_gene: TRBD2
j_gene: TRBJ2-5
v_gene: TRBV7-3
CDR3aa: CASSPGLGVQTQYF
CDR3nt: TGTGCCAGCAGCCCGGGACTAGGAGTGCAGACCCAGTACTTC

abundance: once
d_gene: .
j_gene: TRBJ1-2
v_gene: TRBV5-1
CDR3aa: CASSSGVGTGTIGYTF
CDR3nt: TGCGCCAGCAGCTCGGGGGTAGGGACCGGAACTATTGGCTACACCTTC

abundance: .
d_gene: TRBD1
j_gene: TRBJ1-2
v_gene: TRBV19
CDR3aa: CASTSRQGSSMSDGYTF
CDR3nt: TGTGCCAGTACTTCCCGACAGGGAAGTTCCATGAGTGATGGCTACACCTTC

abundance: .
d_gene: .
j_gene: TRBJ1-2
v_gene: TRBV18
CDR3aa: CASSYGSAYTF
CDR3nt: TGTGCCAGCTCCTACGGGAGTGCCTACACCTTC

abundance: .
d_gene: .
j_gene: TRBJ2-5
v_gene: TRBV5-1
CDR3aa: CASSLAPGWETQYF
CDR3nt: TGCGCCAGCAGCTTGGCCCCAGGGTGGGAGACCCAGTACTTC

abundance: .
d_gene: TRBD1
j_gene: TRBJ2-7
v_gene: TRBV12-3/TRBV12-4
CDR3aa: CATRQGASYEQYF
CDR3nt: TGTGCCACTAGACAGGGGGCCTCCTACGAGCAGTACTTC

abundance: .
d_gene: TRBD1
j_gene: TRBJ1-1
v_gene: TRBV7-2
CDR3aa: CASSVSSGTGLNTEAFF
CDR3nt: TGTGCCAGCAGCGTCTCTTCCGGGACAGGGCTAAACACTGAAGCTTTCTTT

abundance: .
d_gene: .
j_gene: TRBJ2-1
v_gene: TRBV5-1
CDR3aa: CASSLGLGYLQFF
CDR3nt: TGCGCCAGCAGCTTGGGATTGGGCTACCTTCAGTTCTTC